The next 10 T cell receptor beta chains were all read from a single sample in a study of CD8+ T cells in alopecia areata. Treatment meaning: oral pan-JAK inhibitor, 5-10 mg twice daily. Extracted RNA was reverse transcribed, and the resulting cDNA served as sequencing template. Sequenced by immunoSEQ multiplex PCR; TCRdb stores in-frame clones only, minus some. The repertoire consists of fewer than 350,000 clones, with roughly 50% occurring once and the leading ten covering around 1.8%. Sequenced here: CD4+ T cells sorted from blood, sampled at week 24, from a patient treated with tofacitinib. These receptor sequences come from a human donor with alopecia areata.

The chain combines TRBV6-5 with TRBJ1-1, with a possible D match to TRBD1 (5 bases). Trimming shortened V by 4 bases and J by 4 bases, and 13 bases separated the two germline ends. This CDR3 is 14 amino acids long. The V gene's germline CDR1 is MNHEY and CDR2 SVGAGI. The CDR3 sequence is CASSWKGDSTEAFF. CDR3 coding DNA: TGTGCCAGCAGTTGGAAAGGGGACTCCACTGAAGCTTTCTTT.

This clone was observed at least ten times. The chain joins TRBV5-1 to TRBJ1-1; unclear D gene. Germline lookup yields CDR1 SGHRS and CDR2 YFSETQ. Trimming shortened V by 0 bases and J by 4 bases, and 7 bases separated the two germline ends. The CDR3 totals 13 residues. CDR3 DNA: TGCGCCAGCAGCTTGGGCACATCCACTGAAGCTTTCTTT. Translating it yields CASSLGTSTEAFF.

V usage is TRBV4-1 and J usage is TRBJ2-1, with 8 bases lining up with TRBD2. This CDR3 has 17 residues. The germline gives CDR1 MGHRA, CDR2 YSYEKL. Losses at the gene ends were 3 bases for V and 6 bases for J; bases not matched to a gene: 13. The CDR3 nucleotides read TGCGCCAGCAGCCATGTAATAGGGGGACTAGTAGCCAATGAGCAGTTCTTC. The encoded protein is CASSHVIGGLVANEQFF.

The chain combines TRBV14 with TRBJ2-1; D is ambiguous. The CDR3 has 14 amino acids. V gave up 1 base and J gave up 8 bases, with 12 bases separating them. Germline values: CDR1 SGHDN, CDR2 FVKESK. Written as DNA, the CDR3 is TGTGCCAGCAGCCAAGCCTACCTTAGGGATGAGCAGTTCTTC. It encodes CASSQAYLRDEQFF.

J is TRBJ2-7 and V is TRBV6-1; D uncertain. The length of the CDR3 is 12 residues. Germline V CDR1 and CDR2: MNHNS, SASEGT. V gave up 2 bases and J gave up 5 bases, with 7 bases separating them. The CDR3: CASSERLDEQYF. CDR3 in DNA: TGTGCCAGCAGTGAACGTCTGGACGAGCAGTACTTC.

The J gene is TRBJ1-2, the V gene TRBV5-1, with D tentatively TRBD1 (5 bases). The CDR3 consists of 12 residues. Germline-derived CDR1 and CDR2 are SGHRS and YFSETQ. V lost 0 bases and J 6 bases, leaving 6 bases between the germline ends. CDR3 sequence reads: CASSLEGDGYTF. CDR3 DNA: TGCGCCAGCAGCTTGGAAGGGGATGGCTACACCTTC.

This chain joins TRBV7-8 and TRBJ2-2; weak D call: TRBD2 (6 bases). This CDR3 comprises 15 residues. Deletions cut 5 bases from V and 6 bases from J, with 16 bases between. Germline CDR1 and CDR2: SGHVS and FQNEAQ. The CDR3: CASSAGLSFPGELFF. The CDR3 DNA is TGTGCCAGCAGCGCGGGACTCTCGTTCCCCGGGGAGCTGTTTTTT.

This clone appeared a single time. V gene TRBV7-9 combines with J gene TRBJ2-7, with D possibly matching TRBD2 (5 bases). Trimming took off 1 base at V and 5 bases at J, with 9 bases between the two ends. Germline V gene lookup returns CDR1 SEHNR and CDR2 FQNEAQ (reference sequence). This CDR3 has 13 amino acids. The CDR3 region has the DNA TGTGCCAGCAGCTTAGAGGGAGCCGACGAGCAGTACTTC. Translating it yields CASSLEGADEQYF.

Here the CDR3 reads CASSPGPQTFTDTQYF. The CDR3 DNA follows: TGTGCCAGCAGCCCGGGTCCGCAGACTTTCACAGATACGCAGTATTTT. The genes are TRBV7-2 and TRBJ2-3; D gene uncertain. This CDR3 contains 16 residues. V lost 5 bases, J lost 2 bases, and 17 bases lay in between. Germline CDR1 is SGHTA and CDR2 is FQGNSA.

The chain carries TRBV2 and TRBJ2-2, with D maybe TRBD1 (6 bases). CDR3 length: 15 amino acids. Germline assignment: CDR1 SNHLY and CDR2 FYNNEI. Deletions cut 7 bases from V and 4 bases from J, with 16 bases between. This CDR3 reads CASTRGTALTGELFF. CDR3 DNA: TGTGCCAGCACCAGGGGTACAGCTCTCACCGGGGAGCTGTTTTTT.